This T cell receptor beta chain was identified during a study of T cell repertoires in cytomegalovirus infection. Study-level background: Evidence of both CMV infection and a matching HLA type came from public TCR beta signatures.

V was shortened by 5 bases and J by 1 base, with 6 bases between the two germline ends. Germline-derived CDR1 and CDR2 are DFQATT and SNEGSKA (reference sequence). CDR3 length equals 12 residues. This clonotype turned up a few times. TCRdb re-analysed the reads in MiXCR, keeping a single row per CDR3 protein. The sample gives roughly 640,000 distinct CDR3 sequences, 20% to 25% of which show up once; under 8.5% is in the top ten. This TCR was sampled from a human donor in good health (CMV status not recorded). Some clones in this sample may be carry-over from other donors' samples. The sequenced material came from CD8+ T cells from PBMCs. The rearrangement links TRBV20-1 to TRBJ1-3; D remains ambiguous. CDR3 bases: TGCAGTGCTGGGAAATCTGGAAACACCATATATTTT. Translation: CSAGKSGNTIYF.